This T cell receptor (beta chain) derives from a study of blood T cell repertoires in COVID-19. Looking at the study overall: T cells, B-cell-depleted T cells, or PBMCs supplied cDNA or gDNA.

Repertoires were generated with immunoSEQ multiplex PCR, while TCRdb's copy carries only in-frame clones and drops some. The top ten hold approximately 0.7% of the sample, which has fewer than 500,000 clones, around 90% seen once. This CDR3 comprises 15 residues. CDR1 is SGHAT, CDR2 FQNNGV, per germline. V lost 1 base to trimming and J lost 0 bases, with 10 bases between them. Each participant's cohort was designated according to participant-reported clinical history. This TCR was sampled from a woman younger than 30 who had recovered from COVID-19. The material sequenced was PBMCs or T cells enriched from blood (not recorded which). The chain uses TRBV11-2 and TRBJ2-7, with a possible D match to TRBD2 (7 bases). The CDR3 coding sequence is TGTGCCAGCAGCTTAGTGGGAGGGGGCTCCTACGAGCAGTACTTC. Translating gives CASSLVGGGSYEQYF.